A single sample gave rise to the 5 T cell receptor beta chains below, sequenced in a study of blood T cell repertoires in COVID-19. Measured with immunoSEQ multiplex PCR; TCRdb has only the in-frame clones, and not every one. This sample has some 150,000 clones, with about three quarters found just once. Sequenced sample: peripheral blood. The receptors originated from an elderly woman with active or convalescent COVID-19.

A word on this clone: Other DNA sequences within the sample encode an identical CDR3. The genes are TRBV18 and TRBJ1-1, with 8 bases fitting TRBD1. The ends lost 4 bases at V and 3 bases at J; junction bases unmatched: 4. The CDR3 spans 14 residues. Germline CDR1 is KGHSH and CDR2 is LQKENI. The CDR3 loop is CASSRDRGDTEAFF. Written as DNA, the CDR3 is TGTGCCAGCTCACGTGACAGGGGCGACACTGAAGCTTTCTTT.

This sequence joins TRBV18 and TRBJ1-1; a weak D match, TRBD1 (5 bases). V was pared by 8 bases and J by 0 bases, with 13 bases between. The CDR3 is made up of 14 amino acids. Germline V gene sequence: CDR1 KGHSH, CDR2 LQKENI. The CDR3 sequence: CASLREGLNTEAFF. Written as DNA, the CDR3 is TGTGCCAGCCTCAGGGAAGGTCTGAACACTGAAGCTTTCTTT.

CDR3 nucleotides: TGTGCCAGCAGCTTGGTGACTGGCAATCAGCCCCAGCATTTT. Amino acid sequence: CASSLVTGNQPQHF. The chain recombines TRBV5-8 with TRBJ1-5; no firm D call. The CDR3 consists of 14 residues. Germline assignment: CDR1 SGHTS and CDR2 YDEGEE. Between the trimmed V and J ends, which lost 0 bases and 2 bases, there was a span of 6 bases.

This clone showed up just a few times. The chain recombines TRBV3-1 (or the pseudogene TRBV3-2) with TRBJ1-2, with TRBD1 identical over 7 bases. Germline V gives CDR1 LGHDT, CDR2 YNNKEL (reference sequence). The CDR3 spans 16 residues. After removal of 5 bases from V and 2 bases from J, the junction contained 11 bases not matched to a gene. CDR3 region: CASSTRDRPLNYGYTF. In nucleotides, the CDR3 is TGTGCCAGCAGCACCCGGGACAGACCATTAAACTATGGCTACACCTTC.

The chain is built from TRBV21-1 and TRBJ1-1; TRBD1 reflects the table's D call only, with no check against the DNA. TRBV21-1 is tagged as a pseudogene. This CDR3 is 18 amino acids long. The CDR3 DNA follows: TGTGCCAGCAGCAAACCTAGGGACAGGGGGCGGATGAACACTGAAGCTTTCTTT. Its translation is CASSKPRDRGRMNTEAFF.